This T cell receptor beta chain originates from a study of a mutant IDH1 vaccine in newly diagnosed glioma. The overall study: Patients arrived already treated with radiotherapy, temozolomide, or both, most having had both.

V trimming: 3 bases; J trimming: 7 bases; junction bases outside the gene matches: 6. In germline, CDR1 is SGDLS, CDR2 YYNGEE. CDR3 length: 14 residues. Time point noted: week 5, during vaccination. Mutant IDH1 20-mer peptide, at 300 ug, made up each vaccine dose, with topical imiquimod. The assay was immunoSEQ multiplex PCR, and TCRdb's table has in-frame clones only and misses some. The table lists tens of thousands of clones, over 75% of them singletons, with over 1.5% in the top ten. Comment on this clone: Its antigen is as yet unknown.

The chain is built from TRBV9 and TRBJ1-4; 7 bases align to TRBD1. The sample consisted of PBMCs, taken from a glioma patient whose treatment included an IDH1 peptide vaccine. The TCR was taken from a middle-aged man with glioma. This CDR3 is CASSGQGVSEKLFF. DNA of the CDR3: TGTGCCAGCAGCGGGCAGGGGGTTAGTGAAAAACTGTTTTTT. The full variable domain, rest sourced from reference TRBV9 and TRBJ1-4, is DSGVTQTPKHLITATGQRVTLRCSPRSGDLSVYWYQQSLDQGLQFLIQYYNGEERAKGNILERFSAQQFPDLHSELNLSSLELGDSALYFCASSGQGVSEKLFFGSGTQLSVL.